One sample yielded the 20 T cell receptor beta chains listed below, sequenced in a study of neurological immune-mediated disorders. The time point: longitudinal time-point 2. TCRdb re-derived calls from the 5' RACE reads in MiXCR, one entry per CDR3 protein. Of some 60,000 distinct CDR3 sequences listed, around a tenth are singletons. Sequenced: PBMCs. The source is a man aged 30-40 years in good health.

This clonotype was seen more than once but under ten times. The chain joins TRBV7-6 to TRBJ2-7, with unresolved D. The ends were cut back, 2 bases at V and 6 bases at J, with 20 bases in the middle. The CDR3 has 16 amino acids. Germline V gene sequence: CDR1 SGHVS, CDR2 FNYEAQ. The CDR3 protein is CASSLNDARPLSEQYF. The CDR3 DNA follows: TGTGCCAGCAGCTTAAATGATGCCAGACCCCTGAGCGAGCAGTACTTC.

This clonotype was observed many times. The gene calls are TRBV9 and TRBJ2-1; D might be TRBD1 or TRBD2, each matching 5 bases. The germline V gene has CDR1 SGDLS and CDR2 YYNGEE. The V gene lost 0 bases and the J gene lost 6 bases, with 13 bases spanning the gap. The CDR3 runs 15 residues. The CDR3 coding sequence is TGTGCCAGCAGCGTAGGGGGGAGTCCGGGCAATGAGCAGTTCTTC. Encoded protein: CASSVGGSPGNEQFF.

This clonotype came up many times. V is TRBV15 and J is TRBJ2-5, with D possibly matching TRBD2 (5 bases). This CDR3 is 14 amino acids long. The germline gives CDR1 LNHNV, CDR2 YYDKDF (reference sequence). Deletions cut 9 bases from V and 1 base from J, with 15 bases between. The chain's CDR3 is CATKARAAQETQYF. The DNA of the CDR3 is TGTGCCACGAAAGCGAGGGCCGCCCAAGAGACCCAGTACTTC.

Written as DNA, the CDR3 is TGTGCCAGCACCCATGGGGCAGGGGCAGCAGATACGCAGTATTTT. It translates to CASTHGAGAADTQYF. J is TRBJ2-3 and V is TRBV6-5; tentative D call: TRBD1 (6 bases). The V gene's germline CDR1 is MNHEY and CDR2 SVGAGI. The germline V and J ends were trimmed by 7 bases and 4 bases, with 18 bases remaining between them. There are 15 residues in the CDR3.

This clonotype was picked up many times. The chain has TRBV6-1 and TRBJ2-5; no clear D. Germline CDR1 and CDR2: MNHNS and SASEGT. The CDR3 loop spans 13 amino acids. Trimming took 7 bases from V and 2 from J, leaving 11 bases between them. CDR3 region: CASMPGEQETQYF. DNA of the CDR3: TGTGCCAGCATGCCCGGAGAACAAGAGACCCAGTACTTC.

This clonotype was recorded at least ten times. CDR3 sequence reads: CSARDQDRGNSPLHF. The DNA of the CDR3 is TGCAGTGCTAGAGATCAGGACAGGGGCAATTCACCCCTCCACTTT. The chain uses TRBV20-1 and TRBJ1-6; 9 nucleotides align to TRBD1. Germline V lookup: CDR1 DFQATT, CDR2 SNEGSKA (reference sequence). The CDR3 spans 15 residues. Trimming at V came to 0 bases and at J to 7 bases, leaving 4 bases not matched to a gene.

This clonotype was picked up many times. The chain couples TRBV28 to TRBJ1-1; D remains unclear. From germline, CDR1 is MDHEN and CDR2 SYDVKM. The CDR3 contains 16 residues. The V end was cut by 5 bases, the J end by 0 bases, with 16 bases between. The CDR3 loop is CASSPSKVAMNTEAFF. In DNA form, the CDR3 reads TGTGCCAGCAGTCCCTCCAAGGTGGCCATGAACACTGAAGCTTTCTTT.

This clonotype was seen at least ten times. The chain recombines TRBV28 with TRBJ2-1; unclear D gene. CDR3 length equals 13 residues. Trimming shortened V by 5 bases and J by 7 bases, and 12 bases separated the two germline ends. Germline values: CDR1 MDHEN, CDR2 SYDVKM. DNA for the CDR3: TGTGCCAGCAGTCCCAAATTTCGGAATGAGCAGTTCTTC. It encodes CASSPKFRNEQFF.

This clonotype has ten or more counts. This chain's CDR3 is CASSQGTRNTEAFF. The CDR3 bases are TGTGCCAGCAGCCAAGGGACAAGGAACACTGAAGCTTTCTTT. The chain links TRBV14 to TRBJ1-1; possible D gene TRBD1, 5 bases. Trimming pared 1 base from V and 1 base from J, leaving 7 bases between. The germline CDR1 and CDR2 sequences are SGHDN and FVKESK. The CDR3 covers 14 residues.

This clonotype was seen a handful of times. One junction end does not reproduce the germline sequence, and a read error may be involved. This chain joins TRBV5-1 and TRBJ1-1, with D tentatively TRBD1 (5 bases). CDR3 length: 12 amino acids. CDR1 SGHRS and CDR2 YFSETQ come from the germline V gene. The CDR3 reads CASSLGGTETFF. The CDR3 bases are TGCGCCAGCAGCTTGGGGGGCACTGAAACTTTCTTT. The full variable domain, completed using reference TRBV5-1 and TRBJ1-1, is KAGVTQTPRYLIKTRGQQVTLSCSPISGHRSVSWYQQTPGQGLQFLFEYFSETQRNKGNFPGRFSGRQFSNSRSEMNVSTLELGDSALYLCASSLGGTETFFGQGTRLTVV.

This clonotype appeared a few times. In DNA form, the CDR3 reads TGTGCCAGCAGTTTATCGTCAGGACTCGGCTACGAGCAGTACTTC. Amino acid sequence: CASSLSSGLGYEQYF. This chain joins TRBV28 and TRBJ2-7; a weak D match, TRBD2 (5 bases). Germline CDR1 and CDR2: MDHEN and SYDVKM. This CDR3 spans 15 amino acids. V lost 1 base and J 3 bases, leaving 13 bases between the germline ends.

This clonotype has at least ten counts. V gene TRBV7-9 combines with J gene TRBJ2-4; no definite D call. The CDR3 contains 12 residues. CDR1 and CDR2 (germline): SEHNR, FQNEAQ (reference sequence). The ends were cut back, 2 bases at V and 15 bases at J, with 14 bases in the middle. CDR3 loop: CASSLLSDNWYF. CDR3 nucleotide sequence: TGTGCCAGCAGCTTATTATCAGACAACTGGTACTTC.

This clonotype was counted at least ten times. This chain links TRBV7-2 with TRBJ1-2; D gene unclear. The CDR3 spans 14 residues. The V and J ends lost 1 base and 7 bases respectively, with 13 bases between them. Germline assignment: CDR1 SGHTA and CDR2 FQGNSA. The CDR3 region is CASSLVVPPRGYTF. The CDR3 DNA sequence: TGTGCCAGCAGCTTAGTTGTCCCCCCGCGTGGCTACACCTTC.

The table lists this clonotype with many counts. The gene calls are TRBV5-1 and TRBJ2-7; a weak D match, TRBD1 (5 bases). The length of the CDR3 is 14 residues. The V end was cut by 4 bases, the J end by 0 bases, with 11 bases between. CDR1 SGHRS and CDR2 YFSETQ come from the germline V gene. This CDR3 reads CASSETENSYEQYF. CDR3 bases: TGCGCCAGCAGCGAGACAGAGAACTCCTACGAGCAGTACTTC.

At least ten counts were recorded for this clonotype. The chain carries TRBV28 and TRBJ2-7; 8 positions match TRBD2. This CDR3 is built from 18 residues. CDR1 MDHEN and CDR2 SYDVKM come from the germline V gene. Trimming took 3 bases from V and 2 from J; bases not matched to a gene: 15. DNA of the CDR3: TGTGCCAGCAGTTTCCCCCAAGTCTTAGCGGGAAGCCCCTACGAGCAGTACTTC. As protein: CASSFPQVLAGSPYEQYF. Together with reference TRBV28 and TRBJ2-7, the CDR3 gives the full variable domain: DVKVTQSSRYLVKRTGEKVFLECVQDMDHENMFWYRQDPGLGLRLIYFSYDVKMKEKGDIPEGYSVSREKKERFSLILESASTNQTSMYLCASSFPQVLAGSPYEQYFGPGTRLTVT.

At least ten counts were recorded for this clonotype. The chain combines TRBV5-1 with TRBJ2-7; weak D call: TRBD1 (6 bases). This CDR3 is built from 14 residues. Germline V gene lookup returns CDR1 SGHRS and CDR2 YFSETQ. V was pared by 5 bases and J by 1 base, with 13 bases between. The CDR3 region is CASRGDTASYEQYF. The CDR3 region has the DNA TGCGCCAGCAGAGGGGACACAGCTTCCTACGAGCAGTACTTC.

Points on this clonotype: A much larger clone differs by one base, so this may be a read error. CDR3 in DNA: TGTGCCACTGGGTCGGAATTAAAAAACATTCAGTACTTC. This encodes CATGSELKNIQYF. V and J are TRBV10-3 and TRBJ2-4; the D is unclear. Per the germline V gene, CDR1 is ENHRY and CDR2 is SYGVKD. The CDR3 length is 13 residues. Deletions cut 10 bases from V and 4 bases from J, with 14 bases between.

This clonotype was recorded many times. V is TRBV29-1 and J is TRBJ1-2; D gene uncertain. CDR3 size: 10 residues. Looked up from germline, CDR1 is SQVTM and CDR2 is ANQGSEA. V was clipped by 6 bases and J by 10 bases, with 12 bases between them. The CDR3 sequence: CSVDQDAYTF. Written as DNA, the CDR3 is TGCAGCGTCGACCAGGATGCCTACACCTTC.

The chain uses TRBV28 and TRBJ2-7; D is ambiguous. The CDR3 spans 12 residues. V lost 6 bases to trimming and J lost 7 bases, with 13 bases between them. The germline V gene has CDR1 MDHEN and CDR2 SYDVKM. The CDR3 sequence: CASSASLGEQYF. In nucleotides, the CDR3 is TGTGCCAGCAGCGCCTCACTGGGGGAGCAGTACTTC.

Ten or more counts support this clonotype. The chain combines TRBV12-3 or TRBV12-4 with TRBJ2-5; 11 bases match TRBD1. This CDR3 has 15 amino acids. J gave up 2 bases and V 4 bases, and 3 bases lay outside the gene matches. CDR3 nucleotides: TGTGCCAGCAGTTGGGGACAGGGGGTACAAGAGACCCAGTACTTC. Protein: CASSWGQGVQETQYF.